Below, 22 T cell receptor beta chains from the same sample are listed, as sequenced in a study of cytomegalovirus exposure and HLA in healthy donors (dated by TCRdb to about 2017). The library was prepared using the immunoSEQ multiplex PCR assay. For the multiplex PCR, a mixture combining 60 forward primers for TCR Vbeta segments and 13 reverse primers for TCR Jbeta segments was used. TCRdb stores this immuneACCESS table with in-frame sequences only. Part of the clones is absent; in the studies checked, under half of the shortfall reflects unresolved V genes, and no reason is known for the rest. Here the sample has more than 140,000 clones; 82% occur a single time. The top ten clonotypes cover 3.2% of the sample. The sequenced sample was PBMCs. The receptors shown here come from a man aged 18 to 29 in good health and CMV-seropositive.

The chain couples TRBV2 to TRBJ1-5, with 8 bases identical to TRBD1. This CDR3 is 17 amino acids long. Germline CDR1 SNHLY, CDR2 FYNNEI. J gave up 3 bases and V 6 bases, and 13 bases lay outside the gene matches. The CDR3 is CASRMRPGQENNQPQHF. Written as DNA, the CDR3 is TGTGCCAGCAGAATGAGACCGGGACAGGAGAACAATCAGCCCCAGCATTTT.

The genes are TRBV27 and TRBJ2-7, with a tentative D call TRBD2 (6 bases). Germline V gene lookup returns CDR1 MNHEY and CDR2 SMNVEV (reference sequence). The CDR3 loop spans 15 amino acids. The V end lost 6 bases, the J end lost 4 bases, and 19 bases lay between the germline ends. In DNA form, the CDR3 reads TGTGCCAGCAGCCCCGGTTTTGGGAGGTTGTACGAGCAGTACTTC. This codes for CASSPGFGRLYEQYF.

The chain employs TRBV19 and TRBJ2-2; 10 positions agree with TRBD1. Germline CDR1 reads LNHDA; CDR2 reads SQIVND (reference sequence). The CDR3 runs to 15 residues. Trimming removed 4 bases from V and 6 bases from J; junction bases left unmatched: 5. For the CDR3, the DNA is TGTGCCAGTAGTACGACAGGGGGCAATTCCGGGGAGCTGTTTTTT. Translated, it gives CASSTTGGNSGELFF.

The chain has TRBV28 and TRBJ1-5; D unresolved. The CDR3 length is 15 residues. The V end lost 3 bases, the J end lost 2 bases, and 11 bases lay between the germline ends. Germline V CDR1 and CDR2: MDHEN, SYDVKM. The CDR3 region is CASSLRGVGNQPQHF. The DNA of the CDR3 is TGTGCCAGCAGTTTGCGGGGAGTGGGCAATCAGCCCCAGCATTTT.

The chain joins TRBV30 to TRBJ2-5; 7 positions agree with TRBD1. The ends lost 3 bases at V and 5 bases at J; junction bases unmatched: 9. The germline V gene encodes CDR1 GTSNPN and CDR2 SVGIG (reference sequence). The CDR3 runs to 14 residues. The CDR3 is CAWSLGGATETQYF. CDR3 nucleotide sequence: TGTGCCTGGAGCCTAGGGGGCGCCACGGAGACCCAGTACTTC.

The rearrangement uses TRBV1 and TRBJ2-3; TRBD2, the D gene given by the table, was not confirmed from the DNA. TRBV1 constitutes a pseudogene. This CDR3 is 18 amino acids long. DNA of the CDR3: TGCACCAGCAGCCAAGACGATCGTCCGGGAGGGCCGATTTACACGCAGTATTTT. It is translated as CTSSQDDRPGGPIYTQYF.

CDR3 sequence reads: CASRSSGELFF. In nucleotides, the CDR3 is TGTGCCAGCAGGTCCTCCGGGGAGCTGTTTTTT. This rearrangement joins TRBV27 to TRBJ2-2; D unresolved. The V gene lost 6 bases and the J gene lost 6 bases, with 5 bases spanning the gap. This CDR3 is 11 amino acids long. The germline V gene encodes CDR1 MNHEY and CDR2 SMNVEV (reference sequence).

The J gene is TRBJ1-4, the V gene TRBV5-1, with unresolved D. V was pared by 1 base and J by 5 bases, with 12 bases between. This CDR3 has 15 amino acids. In germline, CDR1 is SGHRS, CDR2 YFSETQ. Here the CDR3 reads CASSLIGGQNEKLFF. CDR3 nucleotide sequence: TGCGCCAGCAGCTTGATCGGTGGGCAGAATGAAAAACTGTTTTTT.

The chain joins TRBV25-1 to TRBJ2-5; 9 positions agree with TRBD1. Trimming removed 1 base from V and 8 bases from J; junction bases left unmatched: 8. This CDR3 is 15 amino acids long. From germline, CDR1 is MGHDK and CDR2 SYGVNS. The CDR3 DNA reads as TGTGCCAGCAGTGAATGGGACAGGGAAGTATCCACCCAGTACTTC. This translates into CASSEWDREVSTQYF.

V is TRBV28 and J is TRBJ1-6, with D tentatively TRBD1 (5 bases). V was shortened by 6 bases and J by 5 bases, with 11 bases between the two germline ends. Germline V CDR1 and CDR2: MDHEN, SYDVKM. This CDR3 is 14 amino acids long. The CDR3 region has the DNA TGTGCCAGCAGCCGCGGGGGGAATAATTCACCCCTCCACTTT. It yields the protein CASSRGGNNSPLHF.

In nucleotides, the CDR3 is TGTGCCAGCCGGGACTTCTCCAACTACAATGAGCAGTTCTTC. This translates into CASRDFSNYNEQFF. The chain joins TRBV6-1 to TRBJ2-1; the D gene is possibly TRBD2 (6 bases). CDR3 size: 14 residues. V gave up 8 bases and J gave up 3 bases, with 14 bases separating them. The germline gives CDR1 MNHNS, CDR2 SASEGT.

This clone occurred a few times. The chain employs TRBV7-2 and TRBJ2-3, with unresolved D. The V gene lost 1 base and the J gene lost 5 bases, with 4 bases spanning the gap. In germline, CDR1 is SGHTA, CDR2 FQGNSA. The CDR3 covers 12 residues. The CDR3: CASSLGLDTQYF. Written as DNA, the CDR3 is TGTGCCAGCAGCTTAGGGCTAGATACGCAGTATTTT.

The V gene is TRBV10-1, the J gene TRBJ2-2, with 13 positions matching TRBD2. In germline, CDR1 is WNHNN, CDR2 SYGVQD (reference sequence). V lost 5 bases, J lost 9 bases, and 6 bases stayed unmatched. The CDR3 consists of 15 residues. The DNA of the CDR3 is TGCGCCAGCAGTCCGACTAGCGGGAGGCCGTGGGAGCTGTTTTTT. Encoded protein: CASSPTSGRPWELFF.

The chain carries TRBV4-1 and TRBJ1-1; a possible D gene is TRBD1 (5 bases). Germline CDR1 MGHRA, CDR2 YSYEKL. The V gene lost 2 bases and the J gene lost 0 bases, with 7 bases spanning the gap. CDR3 length equals 14 residues. The DNA of the CDR3 is TGCGCCAGCAGCCAACTACAGGTGAACACTGAAGCTTTCTTT. As protein: CASSQLQVNTEAFF.

A single count supports this clone. The CDR3 loop reads CASSLNRGEQFF. The CDR3 bases are TGTGCCAGCAGTCTCAACAGGGGCGAGCAGTTCTTC. The chain joins TRBV2 to TRBJ2-1, with TRBD1 matching over 7 bases. J was trimmed by 10 bases and V by 5 bases; bases with no gene match: 5. The germline CDR1 and CDR2 sequences are SNHLY and FYNNEI. The length of the CDR3 is 12 residues.

The table lists this clone with a count of one. The genes are TRBV5-5 and TRBJ1-1, with 12 bases lining up with TRBD1. V was clipped by 5 bases and J by 6 bases; unmatched bases: 11. This CDR3 comprises 16 residues. CDR1 SGHKS and CDR2 YYEKEE come from the germline V gene (reference sequence). This chain's CDR3 is CASSRPGQGARAEAFF. CDR3 sequence (DNA): TGTGCCAGCAGTAGACCGGGACAGGGGGCGAGGGCTGAAGCTTTCTTT.

This clone was detected a few times. This chain connects TRBV28 to TRBJ1-5, with D uncertain. Looked up from germline, CDR1 is MDHEN and CDR2 is SYDVKM. V dropped 3 bases and J dropped 7 bases, with 13 bases sitting between them. The CDR3 runs to 14 residues. CDR3: CASSLRHPEQPQHF. The CDR3 DNA is TGTGCCAGCAGTTTGCGTCACCCCGAACAGCCCCAGCATTTT.

This sequence joins TRBV4-1 and TRBJ2-7; D remains ambiguous. The CDR3 runs 16 residues. Germline V lookup: CDR1 MGHRA, CDR2 YSYEKL. V lost 1 base and J 0 bases, leaving 13 bases between the germline ends. CDR3 bases: TGCGCCAGCAGCCAAGTTGCGGAAGGCCTCTCCTACGAGCAGTACTTC. Translated: CASSQVAEGLSYEQYF.

This sequence joins TRBV5-5 and TRBJ1-1; the D gene is possibly TRBD1 (5 bases). V was shortened by 5 bases and J by 6 bases, with 20 bases between the two germline ends. The CDR3 extends over 15 amino acids. The germline CDR1 and CDR2 sequences are SGHKS and YYEKEE (reference sequence). The CDR3 loop reads CASSSPTKGLAEAFF. CDR3 in DNA: TGTGCCAGCAGTTCCCCCACCAAGGGGTTGGCTGAAGCTTTCTTT.

Only one count was recorded for this clone. The V and J genes are TRBV5-1 and TRBJ2-7, with 9 bases identical to TRBD1. Germline V lookup: CDR1 SGHRS, CDR2 YFSETQ. The CDR3 length is 14 residues. Trimming took 5 bases from V and 1 from J; bases not matched to a gene: 4. The CDR3 reads CASRSGTGSYEQYF. In nucleotides, the CDR3 is TGCGCCAGCAGATCCGGGACAGGGTCCTACGAGCAGTACTTC.

The chain uses TRBV6-1 and TRBJ1-4, with D maybe TRBD1 (6 bases). Germline assignment: CDR1 MNHNS and CDR2 SASEGT. The germline V and J ends were trimmed by 8 bases and 3 bases, with 10 bases remaining between them. The CDR3 is made up of 13 amino acids. The CDR3 DNA reads as TGTGCCAGCGGACAGAACTCTAATGAAAAACTGTTTTTT. It yields the protein CASGQNSNEKLFF.

The rearrangement links TRBV28 to TRBJ1-3; D gene ambiguous. V lost 3 bases to trimming and J lost 1 base, with 10 bases between them. This CDR3 contains 15 residues. Germline V gene sequence: CDR1 MDHEN, CDR2 SYDVKM. The CDR3: CASSFTTISGNTIYF. Here the CDR3 DNA reads TGTGCCAGCAGTTTCACTACAATTTCTGGAAACACCATATATTTT.